This T cell receptor (beta chain) was captured in a study of blood T cell repertoires in COVID-19. Study background: Sources were T cells, B-cell-depleted T cells, or PBMCs; the material itself was cDNA or gDNA.

A note on this clone: This same CDR3 is encoded by further DNA sequences in the sample.

The Seattle site enrolled patients during active infection and followed them longitudinally. Germline values: CDR1 SNHLY, CDR2 FYNNEI. The CDR3 is 12 amino acids. The V gene lost 6 bases and the J gene lost 0 bases, with 4 bases spanning the gap. This table comes from immunoSEQ multiplex PCR, and its TCRdb copy is limited to in-frame clones, with some not included. This table has 380,000 or so clones, around nine tenths appearing once. The rearrangement joins TRBV2 to TRBJ2-3; D is ambiguous. The sequence came from a woman aged 60-75 years with COVID-19, enrolled during active disease. Sequencing used peripheral blood. CDR3 sequence reads: CASRTSTDTQYF. The CDR3 region has the DNA TGTGCCAGCAGAACTAGCACAGATACGCAGTATTTT. The full variable domain, its missing parts supplied by reference TRBV2 and TRBJ2-3, is EPEVTQTPSHQVTQMGQEVILRCVPISNHLYFYWYRQILGQKVEFLVSFYNNEISEKSEIFDDQFSVERPDGSNFTLKIRSTKLEDSAMYFCASRTSTDTQYFGPGTRLTVL.